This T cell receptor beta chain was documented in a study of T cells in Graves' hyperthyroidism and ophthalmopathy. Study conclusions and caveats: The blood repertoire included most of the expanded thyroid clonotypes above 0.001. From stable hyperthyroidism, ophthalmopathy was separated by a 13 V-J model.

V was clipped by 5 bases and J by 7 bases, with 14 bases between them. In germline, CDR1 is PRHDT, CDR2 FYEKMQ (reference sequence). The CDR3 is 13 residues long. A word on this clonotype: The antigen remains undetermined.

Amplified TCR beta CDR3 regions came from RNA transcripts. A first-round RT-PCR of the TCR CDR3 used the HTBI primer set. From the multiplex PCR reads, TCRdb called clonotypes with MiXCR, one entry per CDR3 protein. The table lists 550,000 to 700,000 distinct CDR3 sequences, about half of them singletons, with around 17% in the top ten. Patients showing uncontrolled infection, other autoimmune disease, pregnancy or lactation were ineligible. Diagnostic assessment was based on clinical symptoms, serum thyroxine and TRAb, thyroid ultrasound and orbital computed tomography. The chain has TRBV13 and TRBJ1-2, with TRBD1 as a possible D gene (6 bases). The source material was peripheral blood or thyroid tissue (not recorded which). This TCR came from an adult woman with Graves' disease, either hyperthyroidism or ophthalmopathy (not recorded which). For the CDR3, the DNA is TGTGCCAGCAGCCTGACAGGACCCTCTGGCTACACCTTC. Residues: CASSLTGPSGYTF.